The rows below give T cell receptor beta chains drawn from one sample of a study of T cells in Graves' hyperthyroidism and ophthalmopathy. MiXCR was run by TCRdb on the multiplex PCR reads, yielding one entry per CDR3 protein. Among about 350,000 distinct CDR3 sequences listed, around 13% were seen once. Sample: blood. Source of these receptors: a woman aged 25-40 years with Graves' hyperthyroidism. Each CDR3 is given with its conserved first and last residue. D genes are given only for firm matches. The size of a clone is reported for some rows only, either as once, few or many, or as a class for expanded clones.

>TRBJ2-7|many|TRBD2|TRBV7-9
TGTGCCAGCACTCCCGGGGGGGGTTTCGAGCAGTACTTC
CASTPGGGFEQYF
>TRBJ1-4|many|NA|TRBV6-1
TGTGCCAGCCGCGGGGGGACTTTTAATGAAAAACTGTTTTTT
CASRGGTFNEKLFF
>TRBJ1-1|many|NA|TRBV27
TGTGCCAGCAGTTTATCCCTTAGCACTGAAGCTTTCTTT
CASSLSLSTEAFF
>TRBJ1-1|NA|NA|TRBV30
TGTGCCTGGAGTTTGACGGATTTTGAAGCTTTCTTT
CAWSLTDFEAFF
>TRBJ1-5|NA|NA|TRBV28
TGTGCCAGCAGTTGGAAAGCCCAGAGGGGGCAGCCCCAGCATTTT
CASSWKAQRGQPQHF
>TRBJ2-2|NA|NA|TRBV9
TGTGCCAGCAGCGTAGGCCTGCAACGGGGCACCGGGGAGCTGTTTTTT
CASSVGLQRGTGELFF
>TRBJ2-7|NA|TRBD2|TRBV20-1
TGCAGTGCTAGGGGGGGGGGTGTCGGTCACGAGCAGTACTTC
CSARGGGVGHEQYF
>TRBJ2-3|many|TRBD2|TRBV12-3/TRBV12-4
TGTGCCAGCAGTTGGGGACTAGCGTCGAGCACAGATACGCAGTATTTT
CASSWGLASSTDTQYF
>TRBJ2-3|many|NA|TRBV6-1
TGTGCCAGCAGTGAAGGGAGGATTTCGTTGACAGATACGCAGTATTTT
CASSEGRISLTDTQYF
>TRBJ2-7|many|NA|TRBV7-2
TGTGCCAGCAGCTTAGGCGGGACCTCCTACGAGCAGTACTTC
CASSLGGTSYEQYF
>TRBJ1-1|many|NA|TRBV12-3/TRBV12-4
TGTGCCAGCAGTACAAGACCACAAGAGGTCGCTTTCTTT
CASSTRPQEVAFF
>TRBJ2-1|many|NA|TRBV12-3/TRBV12-4
TGTGCCAGCAGTTCACCGGGACACAACTACAATGAGCAGTTCTTC
CASSSPGHNYNEQFF
>TRBJ2-2|NA|TRBD2|TRBV28
TGTGCCAGCATTGGGGGAGGGGCCGACACCGGGGAGCTGTTTTTT
CASIGGGADTGELFF
>TRBJ2-3|many|NA|TRBV10-3
TGTGCCATTCGGGGGACTAGCACAGATACGCAGTATTTT
CAIRGTSTDTQYF
>TRBJ2-2|many|NA|TRBV5-1
TGCGCCAGCAGCTTGGCCCGAGACCGTCCCGGGGAGCTGTTTTTT
CASSLARDRPGELFF
>TRBJ2-7|NA|NA|TRBV4-1
TGCGCCAGCAGCCAATCCGGGCTAGCGTCAAGCTCCTACGAGCAGTACTTC
CASSQSGLASSSYEQYF
>TRBJ1-2|NA|NA|TRBV19
TGTGCCAGTAGTATAATGGGGGAAGATGGCTACACCTTC
CASSIMGEDGYTF
>TRBJ1-5|many|NA|TRBV6-6
TGTGCCAGCAGTTACGGCCCCCGTCAGCCCCAGCATTTT
CASSYGPRQPQHF
>TRBJ2-2|few|TRBD2|TRBV3-1
TGTGCCAGCAGCCGGATCCGTAGCGGGAGTTATCCCGGGGAGCTGTTTTTT
CASSRIRSGSYPGELFF
>TRBJ2-1|NA|TRBD2|TRBV18
TGTGCCAGCTCACCACTAGCGGGAGGTTCTTATGGGACCAATGAGCAGTTCTTC
CASSPLAGGSYGTNEQFF
>TRBJ2-5|many|NA|TRBV28
TGTGCCAGCAGTCCCCCTAGGGGGTGGGAGACCCAGTACTTC
CASSPPRGWETQYF
>TRBJ1-2|NA|TRBD1|TRBV20-1
TGCAGTGCTAGAGTCCCAGGGGGGGGGGGCGTCTATGGCTACACCTTC
CSARVPGGGGVYGYTF
>TRBJ1-5|many|TRBD1|TRBV27
TGTGCCAGCAGTTTTTCTCCTCCCACAGGGGCGCAGCCCCAGCATTTT
CASSFSPPTGAQPQHF
>TRBJ2-1|NA|TRBD2|TRBV29-1
TGCAGCGTTGCCCTAGCGGCCATCAATGAGCAGTTCTTC
CSVALAAINEQFF
>TRBJ2-4|many|TRBD1|TRBV12-3/TRBV12-4
TGTGCCAGCAGTCGCGGACAGGGAGGAAACATTCAGTACTTC
CASSRGQGGNIQYF
>TRBJ1-1|many|TRBD1|TRBV28
TGTGCCAGCAGTCTACAGGGGGCGAAAGCTTTCTTT
CASSLQGAKAFF
>TRBJ2-7|many|TRBD2|TRBV29-1
TGCAGCGTTATCTTTGCGGGAGGGCCCGACGAGCAGTACTTC
CSVIFAGGPDEQYF
>TRBJ2-7|few|TRBD2|TRBV11-1
TGTGCCAGCAGCTTAGGAAGCGGGAGGGGGACCTACGAGCAGTACTTC
CASSLGSGRGTYEQYF
>TRBJ2-3|few|NA|TRBV2
TGTGCCAGCAGTGACGGGACCCCTATAAGGGATACGCAGTATTTT
CASSDGTPIRDTQYF
>TRBJ2-1|NA|NA|TRBV20-1
TGCAGTGTTATAGAGGCGTCCTACAATGAGCAGTTCTTC
CSVIEASYNEQFF
>TRBJ1-5|NA|NA|TRBV29-1
TGCAGCGTTGCAGGGGCAGGCAATCAGCCCCAGCATTTT
CSVAGAGNQPQHF
>TRBJ2-5|few|NA|TRBV6-1
TGTGCCAGCAGTGATGCTTGGGTGGGGACCCAGTACTTC
CASSDAWVGTQYF
>TRBJ1-1|NA|NA|TRBV13
TGTGCCAGCAGCCGCTCTGAGTCTTGGGGGCCAGGGGACACTGAAGCTTTCTTT
CASSRSESWGPGDTEAFF
>TRBJ2-1|NA|NA|TRBV19
TGTGCCAGTAGTAAGGGAGGAGGGTTTAGGTACAATGAGCAGTTCTTC
CASSKGGGFRYNEQFF
>TRBJ1-2|NA|NA|TRBV10-3
TGTGCCATCAGTGGCCGACAGCGGGGAAGTTTTATCGCTAACTATGGCTACACCTTC
CAISGRQRGSFIANYGYTF
>TRBJ2-7|NA|NA|TRBV20-1
TGCAGTGCTAGAGGGCGGGCCCTCGGGGTCTACGAGCAGTACTTC
CSARGRALGVYEQYF
>TRBJ2-3|many|TRBD1|TRBV19
TGTGCCAGTAGCCAACAGGGGGCCTTTAGCACAGATACGCAGTATTTT
CASSQQGAFSTDTQYF
>TRBJ2-2|many|TRBD1|TRBV12-3/TRBV12-4
TGTGCCAGCAGTTTAGGGCAGGGGGTTGACACCGGGGAGCTGTTTTTT
CASSLGQGVDTGELFF
>TRBJ2-1|few|TRBD2|TRBV6-1
TGTGCCAGCAGTGCGCCGGGACTAGCGGCCCCCAATGAGCAGTTCTTC
CASSAPGLAAPNEQFF